What follows are 9 T cell receptor beta chains derived from one specimen sequenced in a study of early T cells in non-severe SARS-CoV-2 infection. Via MiXCR, TCRdb re-called the 5' RACE reads, giving one row per CDR3 protein. Here the sample spans some 45,000 distinct CDR3 sequences, roughly 6% being singletons. This specimen was whole blood, taken at baseline. The source of these receptors is an adult who was a healthcare worker with PCR-confirmed SARS-CoV-2 infection or an uninfected control (not recorded which).

This clonotype was observed a few times. CDR3 amino acids: CASGNDEQYF. CDR3 sequence (DNA): TGTGCCAGCGGGAACGACGAGCAGTACTTC. The chain joins TRBV12-3 or TRBV12-4 to TRBJ2-7; D unresolved. The CDR3 contains 10 residues. V gave up 8 bases and J gave up 5 bases, with 7 bases separating them.

This clonotype was found a few times. V usage is TRBV12-3 or TRBV12-4 and J usage is TRBJ2-5; no reliable D call. V dropped 6 bases and J dropped 2 bases, with 10 bases sitting between them. The CDR3 has 13 residues. CDR3 amino acids: CASRSYTQETQYF. For the CDR3, the DNA is TGTGCCAGCAGGAGCTACACACAAGAGACCCAGTACTTC.

This chain uses TRBV3-1 with TRBJ2-7; 13 bases are a match to TRBD2. The ends lost 3 bases at V and 3 bases at J; junction bases unmatched: 2. This CDR3 is 15 amino acids long. Germline V CDR1 and CDR2: LGHDT, YNNKEL (reference sequence). As DNA, the CDR3 is TGTGCCAGCAGCCAGGGACTAGCGGGGCACTACGAGCAGTACTTC. Translation: CASSQGLAGHYEQYF.

This clonotype has ten or more counts. The chain links TRBV9 to TRBJ1-4; 8 bases agree with TRBD1. Germline V gene lookup returns CDR1 SGDLS and CDR2 YYNGEE. Germline trimming cut 5 bases from V and 6 bases from J; bases unmatched to any gene: 9. The length of the CDR3 is 15 residues. The chain's CDR3 is CASSRTQGGHEKLFF. CDR3 sequence (DNA): TGTGCCAGCAGTCGAACACAGGGGGGGCATGAAAAACTGTTTTTT.

This clonotype appeared a few times. This chain uses TRBV3-1 with TRBJ2-1; 8 bases map to TRBD2. V lost 4 bases to trimming and J lost 1 base; unmatched junction nucleotides: 9. This CDR3 has 17 amino acids. Per germline, CDR1 LGHDT and CDR2 YNNKEL (reference sequence). CDR3 sequence: CASSPRGSGVSYNEQFF. CDR3 sequence (DNA): TGTGCCAGCAGCCCCCGGGGTAGCGGGGTTTCCTACAATGAGCAGTTCTTC.

This clonotype was seen only a few times. The chain joins TRBV14 to TRBJ2-1; D may match TRBD1 or TRBD2 (5 bases each). This CDR3 comprises 16 residues. CDR1 is SGHDN and CDR2 is FVKESK in the germline V gene. The ends were cut back, 1 base at V and 4 bases at J, with 14 bases in the middle. The CDR3 loop reads CASSQVRGARYNEQFF. The CDR3 nucleotides are TGTGCCAGCAGCCAAGTACGAGGGGCCCGATACAATGAGCAGTTCTTC.

This clonotype showed up just a few times. This chain joins TRBV7-3 and TRBJ2-3; 8 bases match TRBD2. The CDR3 runs 14 residues. The ends lost 5 bases at V and 6 bases at J; junction bases unmatched: 7. Germline-derived CDR1 and CDR2 are SGHTA and FQGTGA. CDR3 residues: CASSPSGGSDTQYF. CDR3 nucleotide sequence: TGTGCCAGCAGCCCAAGCGGGGGTTCTGATACGCAGTATTTT. Full variable domain (remainder filled in from reference TRBV7-3 and TRBJ2-3): GAGVSQTPSNKVTEKGKYVELRCDPISGHTALYWYRQSLGQGPEFLIYFQGTGAADDSGLPNDRFFAVRPEGSVSTLKIQRTERGDSAVYLCASSPSGGSDTQYFGPGTRLTVL.

The chain is built from TRBV30 and TRBJ1-2; tentatively, D is TRBD1 (6 bases). With 2 bases removed from V and 6 bases from J, the gap between germline ends came to 13 bases. The CDR3 is made up of 13 amino acids. In germline, CDR1 is GTSNPN, CDR2 SVGIG (reference sequence). CDR3 DNA sequence: TGTGCCTGGAGTAATGGACAGTCTGATGGCTACACCTTC. This codes for CAWSNGQSDGYTF. The full variable domain, with the rest looked up from reference TRBV30 and TRBJ1-2, is SQTIHQWPATLVQPVGSPLSLECTVEGTSNPNLYWYRQAAGRGLQLLFYSVGIGQISSEVPQNLSASRPQDRQFILSSKKLLLSDSGFYLCAWSNGQSDGYTFGSGTRLTVV.

This clonotype was detected ten times or more. The chain carries TRBV29-1 and TRBJ1-2, with 11 positions matching TRBD1. This CDR3 contains 14 residues. V trimming: 6 bases; J trimming: 4 bases; junction bases outside the gene matches: 7. Per germline, CDR1 SQVTM and CDR2 ANQGSEA. In DNA, the CDR3 is TGCAGCGTGATCACCGGGACAGGGGGCTATGGCTACACCTTC. Its protein product is CSVITGTGGYGYTF.